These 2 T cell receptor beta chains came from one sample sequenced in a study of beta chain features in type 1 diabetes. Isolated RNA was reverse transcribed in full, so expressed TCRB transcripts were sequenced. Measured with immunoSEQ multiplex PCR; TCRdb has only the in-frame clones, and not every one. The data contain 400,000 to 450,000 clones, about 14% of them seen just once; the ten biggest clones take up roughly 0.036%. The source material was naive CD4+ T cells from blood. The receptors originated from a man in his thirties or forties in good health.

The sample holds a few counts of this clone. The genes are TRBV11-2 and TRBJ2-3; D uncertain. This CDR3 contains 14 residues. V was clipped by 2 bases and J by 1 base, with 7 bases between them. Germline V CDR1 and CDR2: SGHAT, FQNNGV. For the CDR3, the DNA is TGTGCCAGCAGCTTACGGTTCCGCACAGATACGCAGTATTTT. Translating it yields CASSLRFRTDTQYF.

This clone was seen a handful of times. In nucleotides, the CDR3 is TGTGCCAGCAGCTTAGTGCAGGGTTACAATGAGCAGTTCTTC. Protein: CASSLVQGYNEQFF. This sequence joins TRBV7-9 and TRBJ2-1; D is perhaps TRBD1 (5 bases). This CDR3 comprises 14 residues. Between the trimmed V and J ends, which lost 1 base and 4 bases, there was a span of 8 bases. CDR1 and CDR2 from the germline V gene are SEHNR and FQNEAQ (reference sequence).